The TCR beta chain under discussion was sequenced for a study of T cells in Graves' hyperthyroidism and ophthalmopathy. It was RNA transcripts that yielded the amplified TCR beta CDR3 regions. The HTBI primer set drove a first-round RT-PCR of the TCR CDR3. TCRdb processed the multiplex PCR reads anew with MiXCR; each CDR3 protein has one entry. The sample yields hundreds of thousands of distinct CDR3 sequences, about 38% seen once. The CDR3 runs 12 residues. The germline V gene encodes CDR1 DFQATT and CDR2 SNEGSKA (reference sequence). The V end lost 0 bases, the J end lost 8 bases, and 8 bases lay between the germline ends. There are many counts of this clonotype.

The TCR comes from a man aged 18 to 30 with Graves' hyperthyroidism. Material: blood. The V call is TRBV20-1, the J call TRBJ1-5; D remains ambiguous. CDR3 in DNA: TGCAGTGCTAGAGAGGGTCGTGAGCCCCAGCATTTT. It is translated as CSAREGREPQHF.